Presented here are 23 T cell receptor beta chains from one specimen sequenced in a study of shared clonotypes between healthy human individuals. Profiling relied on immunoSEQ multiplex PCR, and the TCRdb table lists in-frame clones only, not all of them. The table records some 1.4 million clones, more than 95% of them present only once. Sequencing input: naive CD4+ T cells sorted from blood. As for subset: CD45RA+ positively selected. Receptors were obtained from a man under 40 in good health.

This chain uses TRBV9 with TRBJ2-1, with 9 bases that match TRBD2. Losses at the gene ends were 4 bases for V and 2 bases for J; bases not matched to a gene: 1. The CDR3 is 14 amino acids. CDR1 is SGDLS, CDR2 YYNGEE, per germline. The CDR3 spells CASSSSGTYNEQFF. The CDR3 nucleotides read TGTGCCAGCAGCTCTAGCGGGACCTACAATGAGCAGTTCTTC.

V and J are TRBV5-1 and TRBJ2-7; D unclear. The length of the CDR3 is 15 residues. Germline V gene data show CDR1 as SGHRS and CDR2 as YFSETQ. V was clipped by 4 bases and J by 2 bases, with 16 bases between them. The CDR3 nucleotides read TGCGCCAGCAGCCCCTTGGCAGGACCGCCCTACGAGCAGTACTTC. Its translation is CASSPLAGPPYEQYF.

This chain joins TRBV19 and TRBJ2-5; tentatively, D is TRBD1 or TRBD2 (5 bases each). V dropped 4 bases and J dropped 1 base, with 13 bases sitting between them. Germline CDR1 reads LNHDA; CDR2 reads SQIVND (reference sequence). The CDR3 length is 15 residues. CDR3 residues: CASSTARGRQETQYF. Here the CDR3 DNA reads TGTGCCAGTAGTACGGCGAGGGGACGCCAAGAGACCCAGTACTTC.

This CDR3 reads CASSATSGYYEQYF. CDR3 nucleotide sequence: TGCGCCAGCAGCGCAACTAGCGGATACTACGAGCAGTACTTC. The chain links TRBV5-1 to TRBJ2-7, with 8 nucleotides matching TRBD2. V shed 4 bases, J shed 3 bases, and the junction held 6 bases outside the gene matches. This CDR3 has 14 residues. Germline loops: CDR1 SGHRS, CDR2 YFSETQ.

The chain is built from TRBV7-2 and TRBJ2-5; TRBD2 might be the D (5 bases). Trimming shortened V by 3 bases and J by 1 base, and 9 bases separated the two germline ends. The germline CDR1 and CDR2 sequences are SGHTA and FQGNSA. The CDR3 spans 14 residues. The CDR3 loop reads CASSFGGSQETQYF. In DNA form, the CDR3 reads TGTGCCAGCAGCTTCGGAGGATCCCAAGAGACCCAGTACTTC.

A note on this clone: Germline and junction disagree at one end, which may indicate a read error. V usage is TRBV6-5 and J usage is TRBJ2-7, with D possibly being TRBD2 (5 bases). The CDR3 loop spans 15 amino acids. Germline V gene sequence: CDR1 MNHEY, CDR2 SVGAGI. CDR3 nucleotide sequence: TGTGCCAGCAGCTACTCATTCTACGACCGGGGCGAGCAGTACTTC. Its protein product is CASSYSFYDRGEQYF.

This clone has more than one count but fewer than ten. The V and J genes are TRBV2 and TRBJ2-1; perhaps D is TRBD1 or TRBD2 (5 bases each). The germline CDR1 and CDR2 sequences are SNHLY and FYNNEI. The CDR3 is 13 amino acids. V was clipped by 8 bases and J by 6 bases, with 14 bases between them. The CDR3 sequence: CASRGPTRNEQFF. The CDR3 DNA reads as TGTGCCAGCCGGGGACCGACTCGCAATGAGCAGTTCTTC. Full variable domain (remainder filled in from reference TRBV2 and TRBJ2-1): EPEVTQTPSHQVTQMGQEVILRCVPISNHLYFYWYRQILGQKVEFLVSFYNNEISEKSEIFDDQFSVERPDGSNFTLKIRSTKLEDSAMYFCASRGPTRNEQFFGPGTRLTVL.

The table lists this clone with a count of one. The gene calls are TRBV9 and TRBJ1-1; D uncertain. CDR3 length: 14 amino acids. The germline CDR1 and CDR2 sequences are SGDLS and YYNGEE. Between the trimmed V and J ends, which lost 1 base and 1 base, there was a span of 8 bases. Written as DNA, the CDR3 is TGTGCCAGCAGCGTACTAAGTCGGAACACTGAAGCTTTCTTT. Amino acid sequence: CASSVLSRNTEAFF. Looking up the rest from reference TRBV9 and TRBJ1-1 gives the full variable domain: DSGVTQTPKHLITATGQRVTLRCSPRSGDLSVYWYQQSLDQGLQFLIQYYNGEERAKGNILERFSAQQFPDLHSELNLSSLELGDSALYFCASSVLSRNTEAFFGQGTRLTVV.

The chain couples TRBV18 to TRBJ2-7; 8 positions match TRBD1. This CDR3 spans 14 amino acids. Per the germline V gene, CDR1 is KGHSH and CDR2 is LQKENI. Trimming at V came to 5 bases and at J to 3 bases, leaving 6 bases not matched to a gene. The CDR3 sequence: CASSLQGDIYEQYF. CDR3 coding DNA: TGTGCCAGCTCATTACAGGGGGATATCTACGAGCAGTACTTC.

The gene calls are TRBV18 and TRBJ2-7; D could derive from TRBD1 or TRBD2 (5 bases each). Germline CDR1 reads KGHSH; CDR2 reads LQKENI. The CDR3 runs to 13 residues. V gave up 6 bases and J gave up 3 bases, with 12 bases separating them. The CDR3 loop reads CASSSGTDYEQYF. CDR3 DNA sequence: TGTGCCAGCTCGTCCGGGACGGACTACGAGCAGTACTTC. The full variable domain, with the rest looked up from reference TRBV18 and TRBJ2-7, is NAGVMQNPRHLVRRRGQEARLRCSPMKGHSHVYWYRQLPEEGLKFMVYLQKENIIDESGMPKERFSAEFPKEGPSILRIQQVVRGDSAAYFCASSSGTDYEQYFGPGTRLTVT.

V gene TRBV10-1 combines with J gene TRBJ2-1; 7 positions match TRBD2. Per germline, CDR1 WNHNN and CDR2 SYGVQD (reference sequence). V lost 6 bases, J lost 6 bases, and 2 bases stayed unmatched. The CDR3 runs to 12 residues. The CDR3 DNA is TGCGCCAGCAGCTGGACTAGCAATGAGCAGTTCTTC. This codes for CASSWTSNEQFF.

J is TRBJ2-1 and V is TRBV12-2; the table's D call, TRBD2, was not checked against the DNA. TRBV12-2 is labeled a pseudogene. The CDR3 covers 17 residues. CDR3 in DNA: TGTGCAAGTCGCTTAGATGCTAGCGGGAGGATCGGGAATGAGCAGTTCTTC. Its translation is CASRLDASGRIGNEQFF.

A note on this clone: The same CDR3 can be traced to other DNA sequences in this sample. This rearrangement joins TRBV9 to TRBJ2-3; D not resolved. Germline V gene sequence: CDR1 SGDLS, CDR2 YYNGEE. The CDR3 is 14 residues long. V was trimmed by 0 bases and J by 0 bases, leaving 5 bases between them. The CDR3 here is CASSVATSTDTQYF. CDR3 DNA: TGTGCCAGCAGCGTAGCAACTAGCACAGATACGCAGTATTTT. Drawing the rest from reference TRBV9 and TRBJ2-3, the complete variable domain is DSGVTQTPKHLITATGQRVTLRCSPRSGDLSVYWYQQSLDQGLQFLIQYYNGEERAKGNILERFSAQQFPDLHSELNLSSLELGDSALYFCASSVATSTDTQYFGPGTRLTVL.

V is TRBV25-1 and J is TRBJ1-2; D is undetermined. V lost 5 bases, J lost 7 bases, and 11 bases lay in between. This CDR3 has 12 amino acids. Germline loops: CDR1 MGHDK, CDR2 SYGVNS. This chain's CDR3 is CASSLPGFGYTF. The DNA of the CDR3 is TGTGCCAGCAGTCTTCCGGGGTTTGGCTACACCTTC.

The DNA for the CDR3 is TGTGCCAGCAGCGTAGACGACAGGGGAGTTACTAACTATGGCTACACCTTC. Its translation is CASSVDDRGVTNYGYTF. The rearrangement links TRBV9 to TRBJ1-2, with TRBD1 matching over 8 bases. The CDR3 loop spans 17 amino acids. CDR1 is SGDLS, CDR2 YYNGEE, per germline. The ends lost 0 bases at V and 0 bases at J; junction bases unmatched: 7.

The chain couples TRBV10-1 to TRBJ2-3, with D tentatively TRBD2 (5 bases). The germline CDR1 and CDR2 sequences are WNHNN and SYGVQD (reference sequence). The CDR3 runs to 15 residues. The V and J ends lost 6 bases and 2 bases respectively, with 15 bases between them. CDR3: CASRGDSDYTDTQYF. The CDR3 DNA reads TGCGCCAGCAGAGGAGATAGCGACTACACAGATACGCAGTATTTT.

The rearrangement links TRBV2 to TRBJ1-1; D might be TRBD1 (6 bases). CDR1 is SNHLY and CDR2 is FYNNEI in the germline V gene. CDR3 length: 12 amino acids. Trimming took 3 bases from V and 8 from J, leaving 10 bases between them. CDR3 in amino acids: CASSESGAEAFF. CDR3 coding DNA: TGTGCCAGCAGTGAGTCAGGGGCAGAAGCTTTCTTT.

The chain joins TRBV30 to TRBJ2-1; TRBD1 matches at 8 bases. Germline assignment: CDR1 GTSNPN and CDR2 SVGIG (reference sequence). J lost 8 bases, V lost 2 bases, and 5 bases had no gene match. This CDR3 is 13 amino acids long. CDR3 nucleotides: TGTGCCTGGAGTAAACAGGGGGTCTATGAGCAGTTCTTC. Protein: CAWSKQGVYEQFF.

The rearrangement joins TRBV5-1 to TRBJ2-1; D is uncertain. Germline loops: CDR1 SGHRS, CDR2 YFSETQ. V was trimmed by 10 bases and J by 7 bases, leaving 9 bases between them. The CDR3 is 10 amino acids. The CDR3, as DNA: TGCGCCCGAATAGATAATGAGCAGTTCTTC. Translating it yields CARIDNEQFF.

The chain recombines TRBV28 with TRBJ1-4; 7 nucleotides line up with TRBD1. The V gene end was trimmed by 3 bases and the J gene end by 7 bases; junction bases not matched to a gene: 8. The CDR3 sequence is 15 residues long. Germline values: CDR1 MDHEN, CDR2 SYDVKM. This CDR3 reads CASSFGGGSREKLFF. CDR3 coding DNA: TGTGCCAGCAGTTTCGGAGGGGGCTCACGTGAAAAACTGTTTTTT.

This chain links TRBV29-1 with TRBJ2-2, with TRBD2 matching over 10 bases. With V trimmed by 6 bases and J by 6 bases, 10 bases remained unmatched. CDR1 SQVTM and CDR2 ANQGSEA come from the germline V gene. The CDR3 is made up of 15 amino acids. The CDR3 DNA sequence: TGCAGCGTAAAGCGGGAGGGTACTCCTGCCGGGGAGCTGTTTTTT. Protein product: CSVKREGTPAGELFF.

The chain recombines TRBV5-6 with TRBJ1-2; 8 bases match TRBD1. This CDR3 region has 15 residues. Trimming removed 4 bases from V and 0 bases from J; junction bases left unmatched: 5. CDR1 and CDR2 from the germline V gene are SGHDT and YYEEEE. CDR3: CASSETGDSNYGYTF. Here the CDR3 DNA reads TGTGCCAGCAGCGAGACAGGGGACTCTAACTATGGCTACACCTTC.

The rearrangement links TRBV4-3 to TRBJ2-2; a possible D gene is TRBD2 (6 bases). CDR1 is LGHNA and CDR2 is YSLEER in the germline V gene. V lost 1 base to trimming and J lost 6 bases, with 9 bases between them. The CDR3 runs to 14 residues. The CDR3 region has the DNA TGCGCCAGCAGCCAAGGGAGGGTGCCCGGGGAGCTGTTTTTT. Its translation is CASSQGRVPGELFF.